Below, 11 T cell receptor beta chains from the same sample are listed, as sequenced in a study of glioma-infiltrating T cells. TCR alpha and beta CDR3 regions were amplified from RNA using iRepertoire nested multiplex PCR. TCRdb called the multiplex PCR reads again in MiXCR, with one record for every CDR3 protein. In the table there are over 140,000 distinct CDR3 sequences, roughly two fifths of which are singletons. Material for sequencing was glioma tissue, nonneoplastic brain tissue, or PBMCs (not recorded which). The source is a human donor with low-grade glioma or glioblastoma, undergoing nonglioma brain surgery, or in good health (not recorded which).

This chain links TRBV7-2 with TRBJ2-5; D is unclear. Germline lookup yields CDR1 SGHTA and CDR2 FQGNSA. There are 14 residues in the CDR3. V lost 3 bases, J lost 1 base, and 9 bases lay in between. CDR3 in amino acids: CASSLGFAQETQYF. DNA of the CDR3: TGTGCCAGCAGCTTGGGTTTTGCCCAAGAGACCCAGTACTTC.

The CDR3 DNA sequence: TGTGCCAGCAGTTACCCTGGGTATAACTACACCTTC. Translating it yields CASSYPGYNYTF. This chain uses TRBV6-2 or TRBV6-3 with TRBJ1-2; D not certain. CDR3 length: 12 residues. V was pared by 2 bases and J by 10 bases, with 11 bases between. The germline CDR1 and CDR2 sequences are MNHEY and SVGEGT.

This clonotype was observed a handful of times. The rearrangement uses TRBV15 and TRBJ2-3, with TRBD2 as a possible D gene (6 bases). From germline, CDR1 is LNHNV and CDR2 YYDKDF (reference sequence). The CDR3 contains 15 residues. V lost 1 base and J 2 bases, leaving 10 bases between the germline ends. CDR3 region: CATSRGTTNTDTQYF. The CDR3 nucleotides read TGTGCCACCAGCAGAGGGACTACTAACACAGATACGCAGTATTTT.

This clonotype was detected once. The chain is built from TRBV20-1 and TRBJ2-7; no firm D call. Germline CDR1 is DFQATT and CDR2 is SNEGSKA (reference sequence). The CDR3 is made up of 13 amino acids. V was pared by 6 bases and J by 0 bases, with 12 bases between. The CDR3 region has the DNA TGCAGTGCGAACTCACGGCTCTCCTACGAGCAGTACTTC. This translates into CSANSRLSYEQYF.

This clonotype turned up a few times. Written as DNA, the CDR3 is TGCGCCAGCAGCCAAGATGCGGGGGGGACAGATACGCAGTATTTT. Translating gives CASSQDAGGTDTQYF. The V gene is TRBV4-3, the J gene TRBJ2-3, with TRBD2 identical over 9 bases. This CDR3 has 15 amino acids. From germline, CDR1 is LGHNA and CDR2 YSLEER. Germline trimming cut 0 bases from V and 3 bases from J; bases unmatched to any gene: 1.

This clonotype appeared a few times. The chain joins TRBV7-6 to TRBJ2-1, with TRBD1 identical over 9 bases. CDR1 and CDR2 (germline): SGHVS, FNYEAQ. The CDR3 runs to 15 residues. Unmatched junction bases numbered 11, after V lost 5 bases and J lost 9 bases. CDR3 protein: CASSGTGFQDSEQFF. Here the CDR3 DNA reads TGTGCCAGCAGCGGGACAGGGTTTCAGGATAGTGAGCAGTTCTTC.

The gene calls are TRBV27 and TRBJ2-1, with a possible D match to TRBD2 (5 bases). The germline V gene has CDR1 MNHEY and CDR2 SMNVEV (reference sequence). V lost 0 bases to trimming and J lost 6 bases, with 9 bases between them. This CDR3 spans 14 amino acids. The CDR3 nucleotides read TGTGCCAGCAGTTTATCGGTACTAGGCAATGAGCAGTTCTTC. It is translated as CASSLSVLGNEQFF.

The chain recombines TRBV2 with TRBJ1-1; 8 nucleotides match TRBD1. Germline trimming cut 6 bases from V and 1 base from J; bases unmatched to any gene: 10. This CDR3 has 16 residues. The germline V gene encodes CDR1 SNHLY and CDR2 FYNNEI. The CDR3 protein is CASSPAVGTGNTEAFF. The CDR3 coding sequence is TGTGCCAGCAGCCCGGCGGTCGGGACAGGGAACACTGAAGCTTTCTTT. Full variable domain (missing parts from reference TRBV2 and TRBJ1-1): EPEVTQTPSHQVTQMGQEVILRCVPISNHLYFYWYRQILGQKVEFLVSFYNNEISEKSEIFDDQFSVERPDGSNFTLKIRSTKLEDSAMYFCASSPAVGTGNTEAFFGQGTRLTVV.

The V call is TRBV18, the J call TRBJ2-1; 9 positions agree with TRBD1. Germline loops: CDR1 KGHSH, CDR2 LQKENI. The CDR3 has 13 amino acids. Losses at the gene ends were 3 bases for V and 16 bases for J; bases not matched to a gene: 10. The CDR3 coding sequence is TGTGCCAGCTCACCCCGTACAGGGGGCCTCTTCTTCTTC. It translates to CASSPRTGGLFFF.

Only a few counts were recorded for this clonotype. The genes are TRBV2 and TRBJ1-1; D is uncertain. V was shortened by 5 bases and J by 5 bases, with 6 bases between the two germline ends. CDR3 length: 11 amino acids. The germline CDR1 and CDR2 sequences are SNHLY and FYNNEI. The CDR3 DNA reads TGTGCCAGCAGTACAAATACTGAAGCTTTCTTT. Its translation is CASSTNTEAFF. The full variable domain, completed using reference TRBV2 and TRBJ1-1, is EPEVTQTPSHQVTQMGQEVILRCVPISNHLYFYWYRQILGQKVEFLVSFYNNEISEKSEIFDDQFSVERPDGSNFTLKIRSTKLEDSAMYFCASSTNTEAFFGQGTRLTVV.

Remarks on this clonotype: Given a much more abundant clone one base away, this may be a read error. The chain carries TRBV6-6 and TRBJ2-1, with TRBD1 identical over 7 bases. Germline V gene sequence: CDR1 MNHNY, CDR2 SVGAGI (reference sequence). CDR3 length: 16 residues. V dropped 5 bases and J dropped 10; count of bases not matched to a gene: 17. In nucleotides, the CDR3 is TGTGCCAGCAGTCCTACAGGGAGACAGGGATCTGCCGAGCAGTTCTTC. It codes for CASSPTGRQGSAEQFF.